This TCR beta chain appears in the sequencing data of a study of early T cells in non-severe SARS-CoV-2 infection (dated by TCRdb to about 2021). For the study in its entirety: Bulk RNA from unsorted whole blood was used for TCR sequencing, so alpha and beta chains could not be paired. Broader findings and caveats from the paper: Matching against VDJdb was skewed toward anti-spike CD8 responses, likely underestimated virus-specific expansions, and missed private and CD4 specificities.

Library preparation used 5' RACE. The reads were generated on a NextSeq 500. Unique molecular identifiers were attached to individual cDNA molecules in the TCR library protocol so that sequencing error and PCR bias could be corrected. Both TCR alpha and beta chains were sequenced, and tight co-correlation was observed between alpha and beta sequence abundances in each sample. Per the original workflow: V gene, J gene and CDR3 annotation of TCR sequences was performed with Decombinator V4. Expanded TCRs were defined as changing significantly between any two time points under a Poisson model with p below 0.0001. Abundances of TCRs were expressed as counts per million after normalisation to the total number of TCRs sequenced in each sample. A search of VDJdb, accessed on 1 November 2021, was run for TCRs annotated to CMV, EBV and SARS-CoV-2, with TCRs annotated for multiple antigens excluded. TCRdb reran the public reads through fastp at Q25 and MiXCR, keeping productive beta chains. Every entry covers one CDR3 protein and lists the most common genes and DNA from its rows. The V and J calls were determined by TCRdb, not by the authors. This sample comprises more than 20,000 distinct CDR3 sequences, under 5.5% of them detected only once. Of the sample, roughly 16% is held by the ten largest clones.

A remark on this clonotype: No antigen is known for it. Nothing much larger sits one base from this clone, and base qualities are not available.

Set within a cohort of healthcare workers in London, UK, this nested case-control study involved weekly PCR testing of nasopharyngeal swabs along with blood sampling. Between 23 and 31 March 2020, the week of the UK lockdown, healthcare workers were enrolled and then followed up weekly for as long as 16 weeks. The sample taken for sequencing was whole blood. The receptor was derived from an adult who was a healthcare worker with PCR-confirmed SARS-CoV-2 infection or an uninfected control (not recorded which).

The CDR3 protein: CASSGGYNEQFF. The DNA sequence follows: TGTGCCAGCAGCGGGGGGTACAATGAGCAGTTCTTC. The rearranged segments are TRBV7-3 and TRBJ2-1; matching of 6 bases hints at TRBD2 as the D gene. As encoded in the germline V gene, CDR1 is SGHTA while CDR2 is FQGTGA. V is clipped by 5 bases and J by 4 bases, and the sequence between their germline boundaries is 6 bases long. The CDR3 contains 12 residues, cysteine and phenylalanine counted. Only the CDR3 portion is preserved as DNA: 36 bases, with reading frame beginning at the first base.